Listed here is a single T cell receptor beta chain. Its target is unknown. The data belong to a study of shared clonotypes between healthy human individuals. Looking at the study overall: Every donor yielded three CD4 naive, three CD4 memory, two CD8 naive and one CD8 memory plate. Study observations and caveats: It was only blood that was sampled, and tissue repertoires likely differ. Estimated richness was generally greater in naive than memory subsets.

The CDR3 is 14 residues long. The V end lost 1 base, the J end lost 3 bases, and 9 bases lay between the germline ends. CDR1 is SGHTA, CDR2 FQGNSA, per germline. In the authors' workflow: ImmunoSEQ supplied junction-only sequences lacking quality scores, so filtering was different. Clones were sequenced by immunoSEQ multiplex PCR, and TCRdb holds only the in-frame ones, with some missing. Clone size and V and J calls were adopted from that table, with D and trimming inferred from the DNA. Of 2 million to 2.5 million clones in the sample, roughly 93% were seen once. The source material was naive CD4+ T cells from PBMCs. Subset indicated: CD45RA+ positively selected. The V call is TRBV7-2, the J call TRBJ1-2; D might be TRBD1 (6 bases). The TCR comes from a young man in good health. Some clones in this sample may be carry-over from other donors' samples. For the CDR3, the DNA is TGTGCCAGCAGCTTAGGGACAGCTTACTATGGCTACACCTTC. This encodes CASSLGTAYYGYTF.